Shown below are 2 T cell receptor beta chains from a single sample sequenced in a study of cytomegalovirus exposure and HLA in healthy donors. 60 Vbeta and 13 Jbeta primers were used in PCR. Clones were sequenced by immunoSEQ multiplex PCR, and TCRdb holds only the in-frame ones, with some missing. The profile covers roughly 130,000 clones, with roughly 80% appearing a single time and over 3% taken by the ten largest. Material for sequencing was PBMCs. The receptors here all came from a female donor in good health and CMV-seronegative.

This chain connects TRBV10-3 to TRBJ1-2, with 10 bases identical to TRBD1. CDR1 is ENHRY, CDR2 SYGVKD, per germline. The CDR3 has 17 amino acids. V shed 4 bases, J shed 4 bases, and the junction held 12 bases outside the gene matches. CDR3 in amino acids: CAISGRGGTGVPYGYTF. Here the CDR3 DNA reads TGTGCCATCAGTGGGCGAGGCGGGACAGGGGTTCCCTATGGCTACACCTTC.

The V and J genes are TRBV7-9 and TRBJ1-2; TRBD1 matches 10 bases. The length of the CDR3 is 14 residues. J lost 7 bases, V lost 6 bases, and 8 bases had no gene match. Germline loops: CDR1 SEHNR, CDR2 FQNEAQ (reference sequence). CDR3 amino acids: CASSLAGTGVGYTF. As DNA, the CDR3 is TGTGCCAGCAGTTTGGCCGGGACAGGGGTTGGCTACACCTTC.